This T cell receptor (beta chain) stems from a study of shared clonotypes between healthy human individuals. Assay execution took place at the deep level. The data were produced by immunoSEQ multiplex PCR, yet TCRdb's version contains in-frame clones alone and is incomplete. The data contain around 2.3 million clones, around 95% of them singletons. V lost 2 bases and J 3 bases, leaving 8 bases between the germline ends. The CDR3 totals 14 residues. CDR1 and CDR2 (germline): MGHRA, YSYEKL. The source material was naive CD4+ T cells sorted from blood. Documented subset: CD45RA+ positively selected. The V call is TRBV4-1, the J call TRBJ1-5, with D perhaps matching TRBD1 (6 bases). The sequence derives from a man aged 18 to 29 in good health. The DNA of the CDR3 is TGCGCCAGCAGCCAAAGGGACACCAATCAGCCCCAGCATTTT. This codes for CASSQRDTNQPQHF.